Following are 15 T cell receptor beta chains from one sample sequenced in a study of OX40 agonist ivuxolimab in advanced cancers. Library method: the immunoSEQ multiplex PCR assay. The immuneACCESS repertoire file appears here via TCRdb, limited to in-frame rearrangements. These files lack a portion of the clones; in checked studies, under half of the deficit traces to unresolved V genes, and the cause of the others is not known. The sample table holds 85,000 to 100,000 clones, of which 75% to 90% were seen once. The biggest ten clones account for around 0.2% of the sample. The specimen comprised CD4+ or CD8+ T cells sorted from blood, sampled in a trial of the OX40 agonist ivuxolimab. The source of these receptors is an adult with an advanced solid tumor such as melanoma, head and neck, liver or kidney cancer.

The rearrangement uses TRBV5-1 and TRBJ1-2, with D possibly being TRBD1 (6 bases). Trimming cost V 1 base and J 7 bases, with 11 bases left between them. The CDR3 is 13 amino acids. Germline assignment: CDR1 SGHRS and CDR2 YFSETQ. CDR3 nucleotide sequence: TGCGCCAGCAGCTTGCCACAGGGTATTGGCTACACCTTC. Translation gives CASSLPQGIGYTF.

V usage is TRBV7-9 and J usage is TRBJ2-3; TRBD1 matches at 7 bases. The ends lost 4 bases at V and 14 bases at J; junction bases unmatched: 18. CDR1 and CDR2 from the germline V gene are SEHNR and FQNEAQ (reference sequence). CDR3 length: 15 residues. Written as DNA, the CDR3 is TGTGCCAGCAGCTCCAGGCCAACAGGGGCGTCTCAACCGTATTTT. This sequence encodes CASSSRPTGASQPYF.

The rearrangement joins TRBV7-9 to TRBJ2-1; D unclear. Trimming removed 3 bases from V and 8 bases from J, with 8 bases in between. CDR1 SEHNR and CDR2 FQNEAQ come from the germline V gene (reference sequence). CDR3 length: 12 residues. In nucleotides, the CDR3 is TGTGCCAGCAGCTTTTCTCAGGATGAGCAGTTCTTC. It encodes CASSFSQDEQFF.

V is TRBV18 and J is TRBJ2-4, with no clear D. V was trimmed by 2 bases and J by 6 bases, leaving 14 bases between them. Germline assignment: CDR1 KGHSH and CDR2 LQKENI. The CDR3 loop spans 15 amino acids. The CDR3 DNA is TGTGCCAGCTCACCAGTTTTGGTGCAGGCAAACATTCAGTACTTC. Protein product: CASSPVLVQANIQYF.

V gene TRBV7-9 combines with J gene TRBJ1-1, with unresolved D. Germline loops: CDR1 SEHNR, CDR2 FQNEAQ (reference sequence). This CDR3 spans 13 amino acids. Trimming pared 1 base from V and 1 base from J, leaving 4 bases between. The CDR3 sequence is CASSLGQNTEAFF. The DNA for the CDR3 is TGTGCCAGCAGCTTAGGACAGAACACTGAAGCTTTCTTT.

The table lists this clone with a few counts. The rearrangement joins TRBV27 to TRBJ2-7; 10 nucleotides align to TRBD1. V lost 5 bases and J lost 4; bases outside the gene matches: 8. The germline V gene has CDR1 MNHEY and CDR2 SMNVEV (reference sequence). This CDR3 contains 15 residues. CDR3 region: CASSTPTGGGYEQYF. The CDR3 DNA is TGTGCCAGCAGTACGCCGACAGGGGGCGGGTACGAGCAGTACTTC.

V usage is TRBV29-1 and J usage is TRBJ1-1; tentative D call: TRBD1 (6 bases). The germline V and J ends were trimmed by 4 bases and 1 base, with 16 bases remaining between them. The CDR3 spans 15 residues. The germline V gene has CDR1 SQVTM and CDR2 ANQGSEA. CDR3 protein: CSVADSYSQNTEAFF. For the CDR3, the DNA is TGCAGCGTTGCGGACAGCTACTCCCAGAACACTGAAGCTTTCTTT.

This chain uses TRBV7-2 with TRBJ2-2, with 10 bases identical to TRBD1. The germline V gene encodes CDR1 SGHTA and CDR2 FQGNSA. V was clipped by 3 bases and J by 8 bases; unmatched bases: 9. The CDR3 spans 16 residues. CDR3 in amino acids: CASSLSPRTGGGELFF. CDR3 DNA: TGTGCCAGCAGCTTGTCGCCCAGGACAGGGGGAGGGGAGCTGTTTTTT. Combining the CDR3 with reference TRBV7-2 and TRBJ2-2 gives the whole variable domain GAGVSQSPSNKVTEKGKDVELRCDPISGHTALYWYRQSLGQGLEFLIYFQGNSAPDKSGLPSDRFSAERTGGSVSTLTIQRTQQEDSAVYLCASSLSPRTGGGELFFGEGSRLTVL.

This clone was seen only once. The J gene is TRBJ2-7, the V gene TRBV5-4, with 8 bases aligning to TRBD2. This CDR3 region has 17 residues. V shed 4 bases and J 4 bases; nucleotides not matched to a gene: 16. The germline V gene has CDR1 SGHNT and CDR2 YYREEE (reference sequence). The DNA of the CDR3 is TGTGCCAGCAGCGCCCCCCTGGGCGGGAGCGGGGGTTACGAGCAGTACTTC. Protein sequence: CASSAPLGGSGGYEQYF.

The chain uses TRBV19 and TRBJ2-1, with TRBD1 matching 7 bases. The CDR3 spans 15 residues. The V and J ends lost 3 bases and 6 bases, in that order; junction bases with no gene match: 8. Germline V CDR1 and CDR2: LNHDA, SQIVND (reference sequence). The CDR3 is CASSMWTGDPNEQFF. DNA for the CDR3: TGTGCCAGTAGTATGTGGACAGGCGACCCCAATGAGCAGTTCTTC.

The chain joins TRBV9 to TRBJ2-5; 7 bases line up with TRBD1. Germline trimming cut 4 bases from V and 7 bases from J; bases unmatched to any gene: 10. Germline-derived CDR1 and CDR2 are SGDLS and YYNGEE. This CDR3 contains 14 residues. The CDR3 here is CASSPGTASATQYF. The DNA of the CDR3 is TGTGCCAGCAGCCCCGGGACAGCCTCCGCGACCCAGTACTTC.

This clone was seen a few times. The rearrangement joins TRBV9 to TRBJ2-7; the D gene is possibly TRBD1 (6 bases). The CDR3 runs to 14 residues. Trimming stripped 2 bases from V and 2 bases from J, with 11 bases between. Germline assignment: CDR1 SGDLS and CDR2 YYNGEE. CDR3 protein: CASSVTGSAYEQYF. The CDR3 DNA follows: TGTGCCAGCAGCGTTACAGGGAGTGCCTACGAGCAGTACTTC.

The V gene is TRBV20-1, the J gene TRBJ2-1, with D possibly TRBD2 on 5 matching bases. Trimming removed 5 bases from V and 15 bases from J, with 14 bases in between. CDR3 length: 10 amino acids. Germline-derived CDR1 and CDR2 are DFQATT and SNEGSKA (reference sequence). For the CDR3, the DNA is TGCAGTGCTTACCGGGGAATGGGGTTCTTC. Translating gives CSAYRGMGFF.

V usage is TRBV6-5 and J usage is TRBJ2-3; D remains unclear. The CDR3 totals 13 residues. Trimming left V 4 bases short and J 1 base short, with 6 bases between. The germline V gene encodes CDR1 MNHEY and CDR2 SVGAGI. CDR3 sequence: CASSSDGTDTQYF. DNA of the CDR3: TGTGCCAGCAGTTCTGACGGCACAGATACGCAGTATTTT.

The V call is TRBV5-1, the J call TRBJ2-5; 9 bases match TRBD2. With V trimmed by 2 bases and J by 3 bases, 8 bases remained unmatched. The V gene's germline CDR1 is SGHRS and CDR2 YFSETQ. The CDR3 consists of 16 residues. The CDR3 nucleotides read TGCGCCAGCAGCTTAGCGGGAGGCCCATCGAAAGAGACCCAGTACTTC. It specifies CASSLAGGPSKETQYF.